Many counts were recorded for the clone carrying this T cell receptor beta chain. The antigen is unknown. The CDR3 contains 14 residues. Looked up from germline, CDR1 is SQVTM and CDR2 is ANQGSEA. The data are from a study of identical twins. Findings and limits, study-wide: In monozygotic twins, models underestimated the sharing of out-of-frame TCR alpha.

Through template switching, a universal primer site was introduced, and the cDNA contained unique molecular identifiers. TCRdb re-called the 5' RACE reads with MiXCR, one entry per CDR3 protein. The sample yields approximately 280,000 distinct CDR3 sequences, about 8.3% seen once. A further study also used this sample, focusing on yellow fever vaccine responses in identical twins.

The V gene is TRBV29-1, the J gene TRBJ2-2, with TRBD2 as a possible D gene (7 bases). Sequences were obtained from memory (CD45RO+) T cells sorted from blood. The receptor comes from a woman under 30 in good health. CDR3 sequence: CSRARGGGTGELFF. CDR3 nucleotide sequence: TGCTCACGAGCTAGGGGAGGGGGCACCGGGGAGCTGTTTTTT.